This entry lists 27 T cell receptor beta chains sequenced from one sample in a study of technical replicates of blood from several donors. Measured with immunoSEQ multiplex PCR; TCRdb has only the in-frame clones, and not every one. The sample has 60,000 to 85,000 clones; roughly 94% are singletons. The sample consisted of T cells isolated from PBMCs. The receptors derive from a human donor in good health.

The chain has TRBV11-3 and TRBJ2-7; perhaps TRBD2 as D (6 bases). This CDR3 is built from 15 residues. Germline CDR1 reads SGHNT; CDR2 reads YENEEA. Trimming took 3 bases from V and 4 from J, leaving 16 bases between them. This CDR3 reads CASSFLGLAEYEQYF. In DNA, the CDR3 is TGTGCCAGCAGCTTCTTGGGCTTAGCGGAGTACGAGCAGTACTTC.

V and J are TRBV7-3 and TRBJ2-1, with 10 bases that match TRBD2. Germline assignment: CDR1 SGHTA and CDR2 FQGTGA. This CDR3 is built from 15 residues. Unmatched junction bases numbered 0, after V lost 2 bases and J lost 2 bases. The CDR3 nucleotides read TGTGCCAGCAGCTTAGGGACTAGCGCCTACAATGAGCAGTTCTTC. It translates to CASSLGTSAYNEQFF.

The J gene is TRBJ2-5, the V gene TRBV2, with 11 nucleotides matching TRBD1. Unmatched junction bases numbered 4, after V lost 8 bases and J lost 5 bases. Germline V gene sequence: CDR1 SNHLY, CDR2 FYNNEI. This CDR3 has 13 amino acids. CDR3 sequence: CASGDRGSETQYF. The CDR3 bases are TGTGCCAGCGGGGACAGGGGGTCCGAGACCCAGTACTTC.

This clone appeared a single time. The V gene is TRBV5-4, the J gene TRBJ1-1; maybe TRBD1 (6 bases). V lost 4 bases and J 6 bases, leaving 19 bases between the germline ends. The germline V gene has CDR1 SGHNT and CDR2 YYREEE (reference sequence). The CDR3 sequence is 15 residues long. As DNA, the CDR3 is TGTGCCAGCAGCATCCTATTACAGGGAAGCGCTGAAGCTTTCTTT. Translated: CASSILLQGSAEAFF. Using reference TRBV5-4 and TRBJ1-1 for the parts outside the CDR3, the full variable domain is ETGVTQSPTHLIKTRGQQVTLRCSSQSGHNTVSWYQQALGQGPQFIFQYYREEENGRGNFPPRFSGLQFPNYSSELNVNALELDDSALYLCASSILLQGSAEAFFGQGTRLTVV.

This chain links TRBV10-3 with TRBJ1-3; D is undetermined. This CDR3 is 13 amino acids long. The germline V gene encodes CDR1 ENHRY and CDR2 SYGVKD. V was shortened by 8 bases and J by 0 bases, with 8 bases between the two germline ends. The CDR3 region is CAIQSTSGNTIYF. CDR3 bases: TGTGCCATCCAGTCCACCTCTGGAAACACCATATATTTT.

The sample holds one count of this clone. The chain recombines TRBV5-1 with TRBJ2-7, with TRBD2 matching over 7 bases. Germline V gene lookup returns CDR1 SGHRS and CDR2 YFSETQ. This CDR3 is 17 amino acids long. Losses at the gene ends were 4 bases for V and 2 bases for J; bases not matched to a gene: 15. This chain's CDR3 is CASSILAASLGAYEQYF. CDR3 in DNA: TGCGCCAGCAGCATTCTAGCGGCAAGCCTCGGGGCCTACGAGCAGTACTTC. The whole variable domain, filled in from reference TRBV5-1 and TRBJ2-7, reads KAGVTQTPRYLIKTRGQQVTLSCSPISGHRSVSWYQQTPGQGLQFLFEYFSETQRNKGNFPGRFSGRQFSNSRSEMNVSTLELGDSALYLCASSILAASLGAYEQYFGPGTRLTVT.

The V gene is TRBV7-3, the J gene TRBJ2-1; the match to TRBD2 covers 8 bases. J gave up 1 base and V 5 bases, and 4 bases lay outside the gene matches. The CDR3 extends over 15 amino acids. Germline V gene lookup returns CDR1 SGHTA and CDR2 FQGTGA. The CDR3 protein is CASSKGLGSYNEQFF. The CDR3 DNA reads as TGTGCCAGCAGCAAGGGACTAGGGTCCTACAATGAGCAGTTCTTC.

This clone appeared a single time. V and J are TRBV28 and TRBJ2-7; 10 nucleotides line up with TRBD2. CDR1 and CDR2 from the germline V gene are MDHEN and SYDVKM. Trimming removed 2 bases from V and 7 bases from J; junction bases left unmatched: 8. The CDR3 is 15 residues long. This chain's CDR3 is CASSLGLAGVSEQYF. CDR3 in DNA: TGTGCCAGCAGTTTAGGGCTAGCGGGAGTAAGTGAGCAGTACTTC.

The V gene is TRBV27, the J gene TRBJ2-3; D perhaps matches TRBD1 (5 bases). V was cut by 1 base and J by 2 bases, with 13 bases left in between. The CDR3 runs to 16 residues. Germline V gene data show CDR1 as MNHEY and CDR2 as SMNVEV (reference sequence). Written as DNA, the CDR3 is TGTGCCAGCAGTTTATTTGTGCCAGGGAACACAGATACGCAGTATTTT. Encoded protein: CASSLFVPGNTDTQYF.

This sequence joins TRBV27 and TRBJ2-7; D remains ambiguous. There are 11 residues in the CDR3. The V end was cut by 5 bases, the J end by 3 bases, with 5 bases between. CDR1 is MNHEY and CDR2 is SMNVEV in the germline V gene (reference sequence). The CDR3 coding sequence is TGTGCCAGCAGTGCAGGCTACGAGCAGTACTTC. This translates into CASSAGYEQYF.

J is TRBJ1-2 and V is TRBV6-6; TRBD1 might be the D (5 bases). The germline V gene encodes CDR1 MNHNY and CDR2 SVGAGI (reference sequence). CDR3 length: 16 amino acids. V shed 4 bases and J shed 3 bases, with 18 bases lying between them. CDR3 in DNA: TGTGCCAGCAGTTTTACGATCGGGGGGGAATACTATGGCTACACCTTC. Protein product: CASSFTIGGEYYGYTF.

The V call is TRBV29-1, the J call TRBJ2-7; possible D gene TRBD1, 6 bases. With 4 bases removed from V and 3 bases from J, the gap between germline ends came to 16 bases. In germline, CDR1 is SQVTM, CDR2 ANQGSEA. The CDR3 contains 14 residues. CDR3 nucleotides: TGCAGCGTTGCAGGCCGGGACACCTACTACGAGCAGTACTTC. It translates to CSVAGRDTYYEQYF.

The chain uses TRBV27 and TRBJ1-5; TRBD1 aligns across 9 bases. The trim removed 6 bases at V and 4 bases at J, leaving 4 bases unmatched. CDR3 size: 14 residues. In germline, CDR1 is MNHEY, CDR2 SMNVEV (reference sequence). CDR3 loop: CASSKTGGNQPQHF. Here the CDR3 DNA reads TGTGCCAGCAGCAAGACAGGGGGTAATCAGCCCCAGCATTTT.

V gene TRBV4-1 combines with J gene TRBJ1-4, with D perhaps TRBD1 (6 bases). Germline V gene lookup returns CDR1 MGHRA and CDR2 YSYEKL. The CDR3 is made up of 15 amino acids. With 4 bases removed from V and 8 bases from J, the gap between germline ends came to 17 bases. Here the CDR3 DNA reads TGCGCCAGCAGCCTTTTGTGGGGGGGCGGAGAAAAACTGTTTTTT. Protein product: CASSLLWGGGEKLFF.

V is TRBV2 and J is TRBJ1-5; TRBD1 matches 8 bases. The CDR3 runs 14 residues. With 4 bases clipped from V and 7 bases from J, the junction kept 6 bases outside the gene matches. CDR1 and CDR2 (germline): SNHLY, FYNNEI. The CDR3 region is CASSVDRGGQPQHF. CDR3 nucleotide sequence: TGTGCCAGCAGTGTCGACAGGGGAGGCCAGCCCCAGCATTTT. Full variable domain (outside the CDR3, taken from reference TRBV2 and TRBJ1-5): EPEVTQTPSHQVTQMGQEVILRCVPISNHLYFYWYRQILGQKVEFLVSFYNNEISEKSEIFDDQFSVERPDGSNFTLKIRSTKLEDSAMYFCASSVDRGGQPQHFGDGTRLSIL.

This clone was picked up one time. CDR3 in DNA: TGCAGCGTCCCGTTCCCACAGGAAAGCCCGAACACTGAAGCTTTCTTT. It specifies CSVPFPQESPNTEAFF. The chain recombines TRBV29-1 with TRBJ1-1, with D perhaps matching TRBD1 (5 bases). Germline CDR1 is SQVTM and CDR2 is ANQGSEA. This CDR3 has 16 residues. Trimming took 6 bases from V and 1 from J, leaving 21 bases between them.

This clone appeared a single time. V usage is TRBV30 and J usage is TRBJ1-5, with a weak D call TRBD1 (5 bases). CDR3 length equals 14 residues. Germline assignment: CDR1 GTSNPN and CDR2 SVGIG (reference sequence). Trimming shortened V by 0 bases and J by 7 bases, and 13 bases separated the two germline ends. In nucleotides, the CDR3 is TGTGCCTGGAGTGTACGGGGGATCGGACAGCCCCAGCATTTT. This gives the protein CAWSVRGIGQPQHF.

The chain joins TRBV4-3 to TRBJ2-7, with D perhaps TRBD1 (5 bases). Germline CDR1 LGHNA, CDR2 YSLEER. Trimming removed 2 bases from V and 7 bases from J, with 12 bases in between. This CDR3 is 13 amino acids long. CDR3: CASSQLQAREQYF. CDR3 coding DNA: TGCGCCAGCAGCCAACTACAGGCACGAGAGCAGTACTTC.

The chain carries TRBV7-6 and TRBJ2-2, with D possibly being TRBD2 (6 bases). The length of the CDR3 is 14 residues. V was clipped by 5 bases and J by 4 bases, with 11 bases between them. Germline V lookup: CDR1 SGHVS, CDR2 FNYEAQ. CDR3 sequence: CASSPELATGELFF. The CDR3, as DNA: TGTGCCAGCAGCCCGGAACTAGCCACCGGGGAGCTGTTTTTT.

The rearrangement links TRBV27 to TRBJ2-7; D possibly corresponds to TRBD2 (5 bases). Deletions cut 5 bases from V and 2 bases from J, with 13 bases between. Germline V gene sequence: CDR1 MNHEY, CDR2 SMNVEV (reference sequence). The CDR3 covers 14 residues. As DNA, the CDR3 is TGTGCCAGCAGTCCTGCTAGCAAAACCTACGAGCAGTACTTC. Its translation is CASSPASKTYEQYF.

This clone came up once. The V gene is TRBV6-5, the J gene TRBJ2-7, with 8 positions matching TRBD1. This CDR3 comprises 14 residues. Per the germline V gene, CDR1 is MNHEY and CDR2 is SVGAGI. J gave up 1 base and V 6 bases, and 5 bases lay outside the gene matches. The DNA for the CDR3 is TGTGCCAGCAGGGACAGGGTAGAGTCCTACGAGCAGTACTTC. Amino acid sequence: CASRDRVESYEQYF.

This clone was detected only once. The chain employs TRBV27 and TRBJ2-7; 15 bases line up with TRBD2. CDR3 length: 13 amino acids. The ends lost 8 bases at V and 5 bases at J; junction bases unmatched: 1. Per germline, CDR1 MNHEY and CDR2 SMNVEV (reference sequence). CDR3 protein: CASGTSGRNEQYF. The CDR3 nucleotides read TGTGCCAGCGGGACTAGCGGGAGGAACGAGCAGTACTTC.

The chain uses TRBV28 and TRBJ2-1; 7 bases agree with TRBD2. With 8 bases clipped from V and 8 bases from J, the junction kept 15 bases outside the gene matches. The CDR3 runs 15 residues. Per germline, CDR1 MDHEN and CDR2 SYDVKM. This chain's CDR3 is CASLDPGLRIHEQFF. The CDR3 DNA sequence: TGTGCCAGCCTAGACCCGGGACTAAGGATCCATGAGCAGTTCTTC.

The V and J genes are TRBV7-9 and TRBJ1-2, with D unclear. The CDR3 loop spans 10 amino acids. Germline V gene lookup returns CDR1 SEHNR and CDR2 FQNEAQ (reference sequence). The V end was cut by 10 bases, the J end by 5 bases, with 8 bases between. The DNA of the CDR3 is TGTGCCATCCTTATGTATGGCTACACCTTC. Translating it yields CAILMYGYTF.

CDR3 protein: CASSLGQVHYEQYF. The DNA of the CDR3 is TGTGCCAGCAGCTTAGGGCAGGTCCACTACGAGCAGTACTTC. The chain links TRBV13 to TRBJ2-7; D unclear. The CDR3 extends over 14 amino acids. Germline V gene sequence: CDR1 PRHDT, CDR2 FYEKMQ (reference sequence). V lost 0 bases and J 3 bases, leaving 9 bases between the germline ends.

V and J are TRBV2 and TRBJ1-2, with TRBD1 as a possible D gene (6 bases). CDR1 and CDR2 from the germline V gene are SNHLY and FYNNEI. V was pared by 7 bases and J by 12 bases, with 12 bases between. The CDR3 consists of 10 residues. The CDR3 DNA reads as TGTGCCAGCAAGTCAGGGACAAACACCTTC. It specifies CASKSGTNTF.

This sequence joins TRBV11-2 and TRBJ2-1; TRBD1 aligns across 8 bases. Germline loops: CDR1 SGHAT, CDR2 FQNNGV. There are 15 residues in the CDR3. V trimming: 3 bases; J trimming: 6 bases; junction bases outside the gene matches: 7. This CDR3 reads CASSFIGQGLNEQFF. The CDR3 DNA reads TGTGCCAGCAGCTTCATTGGACAGGGTCTCAATGAGCAGTTCTTC. The variable domain in full, completed from reference TRBV11-2 and TRBJ2-1, reads EAGVAQSPRYKIIEKRQSVAFWCNPISGHATLYWYQQILGQGPKLLIQFQNNGVVDDSQLPKDRFSAERLKGVDSTLKIQPAKLEDSAVYLCASSFIGQGLNEQFFGPGTRLTVL.